A single sample is the source of the 3 T cell receptor beta chains below, sequenced in a study of blood T cell repertoires in COVID-19. The repertoire was sequenced with immunoSEQ multiplex PCR; TCRdb's copy has only in-frame clones and lacks some. The data show around 70,000 clones, more than 75% seen once. The sample consisted of peripheral blood. These receptors were collected from a human donor in a cohort sampled during active COVID-19.

The chain links TRBV11-2 to TRBJ1-3; D is uncertain. The V end was cut by 5 bases, the J end by 6 bases, with 14 bases between. CDR3 size: 14 residues. Germline loops: CDR1 SGHAT, CDR2 FQNNGV. CDR3 protein: CASSPRGDVNTIYF. For the CDR3, the DNA is TGTGCCAGCAGCCCTCGCGGAGACGTAAACACCATATATTTT. The whole variable domain, remainder taken from reference TRBV11-2 and TRBJ1-3, is EAGVAQSPRYKIIEKRQSVAFWCNPISGHATLYWYQQILGQGPKLLIQFQNNGVVDDSQLPKDRFSAERLKGVDSTLKIQPAKLEDSAVYLCASSPRGDVNTIYFGEGSWLTVV.

The chain couples TRBV28 to TRBJ2-2, with TRBD1 matching over 7 bases. The CDR3 contains 16 residues. Germline V gene data show CDR1 as MDHEN and CDR2 as SYDVKM. V shed 5 bases, J shed 3 bases, and the junction held 9 bases outside the gene matches. DNA of the CDR3: TGTGCCAGCAGTCTCCCCGAACAGGGGCACACCGGGGAGCTGTTTTTT. Its protein is CASSLPEQGHTGELFF.

V usage is TRBV5-1 and J usage is TRBJ2-3; 9 bases fit TRBD2. This CDR3 comprises 14 residues. Germline V lookup: CDR1 SGHRS, CDR2 YFSETQ. The junction had 6 bases not matched to a gene; V was cut back by 5 bases and J by 5 bases. DNA of the CDR3: TGCGCCAGCAGGCGGGAGGGCCAGAAAGATACGCAGTATTTT. Protein product: CASRREGQKDTQYF. The full variable domain, in which reference TRBV5-1 and TRBJ2-3 provide the parts outside the CDR3, is KAGVTQTPRYLIKTRGQQVTLSCSPISGHRSVSWYQQTPGQGLQFLFEYFSETQRNKGNFPGRFSGRQFSNSRSEMNVSTLELGDSALYLCASRREGQKDTQYFGPGTRLTVL.